The present T cell receptor (beta chain) was sequenced within a study of human T cells and chemical hapten exposure. Findings of the study overall: Among TCRs, those above 1 in 1000 frequency were unaffected by DPC sensitization.

Time point defined: pre-sensitization, week 0. Treatment specified: therapeutic diphenylcyclopropenone sensitization with weekly scalp DPC. The length of the CDR3 is 14 residues. The V gene end was trimmed by 0 bases and the J gene end by 4 bases; junction bases not matched to a gene: 0. The germline V gene has CDR1 SQVTM and CDR2 ANQGSEA. This clonotype was observed a few times. No antigen is known for it. TCRdb re-called the RACE reads through MiXCR, storing one row per CDR3 protein. Of 90,000 or so distinct CDR3 sequences in the sample, about 8.5% were seen once. The receptor was isolated from a man aged 35 to 55 with alopecia areata. Some clones in this sample may be carry-over from other donors' samples. The V and J genes are TRBV29-1 and TRBJ2-1; 10 bases fit TRBD2. The sequenced sample was whole blood, obtained in connection with sensitization to the hapten diphenylcyclopropenone (DPC). This CDR3 reads CSVEEAGGYNEQFF. DNA of the CDR3: TGCAGCGTTGAAGAAGCGGGAGGGTACAATGAGCAGTTCTTC.